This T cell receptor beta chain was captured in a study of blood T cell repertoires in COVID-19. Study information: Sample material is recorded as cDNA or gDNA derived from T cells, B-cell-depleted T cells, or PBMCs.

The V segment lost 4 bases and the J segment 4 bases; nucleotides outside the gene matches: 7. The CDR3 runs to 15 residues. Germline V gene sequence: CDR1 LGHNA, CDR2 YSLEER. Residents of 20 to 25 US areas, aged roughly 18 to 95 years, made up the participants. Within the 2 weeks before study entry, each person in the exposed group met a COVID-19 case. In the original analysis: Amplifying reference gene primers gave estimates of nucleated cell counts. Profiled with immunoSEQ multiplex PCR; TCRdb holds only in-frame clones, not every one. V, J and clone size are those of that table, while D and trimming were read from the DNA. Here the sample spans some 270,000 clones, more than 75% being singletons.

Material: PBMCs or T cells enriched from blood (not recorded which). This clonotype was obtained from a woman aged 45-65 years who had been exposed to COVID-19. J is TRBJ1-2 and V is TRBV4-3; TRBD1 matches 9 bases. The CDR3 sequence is CASSPQGAVGYGYTF. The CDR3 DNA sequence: TGCGCCAGCAGCCCACAGGGGGCAGTAGGCTATGGCTACACCTTC.